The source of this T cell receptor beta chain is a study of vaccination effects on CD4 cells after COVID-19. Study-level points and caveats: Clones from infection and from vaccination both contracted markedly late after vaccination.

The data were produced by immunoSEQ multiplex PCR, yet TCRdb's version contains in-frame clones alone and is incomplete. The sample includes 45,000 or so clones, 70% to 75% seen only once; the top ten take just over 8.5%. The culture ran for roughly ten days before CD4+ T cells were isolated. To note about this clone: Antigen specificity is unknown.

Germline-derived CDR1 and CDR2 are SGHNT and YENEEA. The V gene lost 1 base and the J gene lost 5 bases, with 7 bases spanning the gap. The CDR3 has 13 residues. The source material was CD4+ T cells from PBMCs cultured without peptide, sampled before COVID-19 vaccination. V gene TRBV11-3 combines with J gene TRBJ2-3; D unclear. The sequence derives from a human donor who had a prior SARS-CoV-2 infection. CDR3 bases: TGTGCCAGCAGCTTAGTCCCCGGAGATACGCAGTATTTT. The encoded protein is CASSLVPGDTQYF.